Each of the 25 T cell receptor beta chains below was sequenced from the same sample in a study of T cell changes during pregnancy in multiple sclerosis (dated by TCRdb to between 2018 and 2021). The protocol used for the library was the immunoSEQ multiplex PCR assay. TCRdb obtained this table from immuneACCESS and retained in-frame rearrangements with V and J assigned. These tables miss some clones; where compared with another copy, unresolved V genes account for less than half of the shortfall, and the remainder is unexplained. A total of 57,000 or so clones appear in this sample, 90% of them only once. Clones ranked in the top ten supply roughly 6.5% of the sample. The sample here was peripheral blood, taken in the third trimester of pregnancy. These TCRs come from a female donor in good health, enrolled as a control in a pregnancy study.

The CDR3 bases are TGTGCCAGCAGTAACAGGGGCCTCACAGATACGCAGTATTTT. It translates to CASSNRGLTDTQYF. The chain couples TRBV13 to TRBJ2-3; 7 bases fit TRBD1. V lost 6 bases, J lost 2 bases, and 5 bases stayed unmatched. This CDR3 is built from 14 residues. CDR1 and CDR2 (germline): PRHDT, FYEKMQ (reference sequence).

The gene calls are TRBV5-8 and TRBJ1-5, with 10 bases identical to TRBD1. Germline trimming cut 4 bases from V and 6 bases from J; bases unmatched to any gene: 7. CDR1 and CDR2 (germline): SGHTS, YDEGEE. The CDR3 runs to 15 residues. The CDR3 protein is CASSPRTGGIQPQHF. The CDR3 region has the DNA TGTGCCAGCAGCCCGCGGACAGGGGGAATTCAGCCCCAGCATTTT.

This chain links TRBV19 with TRBJ1-3; maybe TRBD1 (5 bases). The germline CDR1 and CDR2 sequences are LNHDA and SQIVND (reference sequence). Trimming took 7 bases from V and 1 from J, leaving 11 bases between them. The CDR3 spans 14 residues. As DNA, the CDR3 is TGTGCCAGTACCCACGACAGATCTGGAAACACCATATATTTT. Translation: CASTHDRSGNTIYF.

The chain links TRBV2 to TRBJ2-3; a weak D match, TRBD1 (5 bases). Germline V gene data show CDR1 as SNHLY and CDR2 as FYNNEI. The CDR3 consists of 12 residues. Trimming removed 5 bases from V and 5 bases from J, with 8 bases in between. The CDR3 DNA is TGTGCCAGCAGTCTTAGGGGAGATACGCAGTATTTT. Its translation is CASSLRGDTQYF.

Only one count was recorded for this clone. The V call is TRBV6-1, the J call TRBJ1-1, with TRBD1 identical over 7 bases. V was clipped by 9 bases and J by 0 bases; unmatched bases: 7. The germline V gene has CDR1 MNHNS and CDR2 SASEGT. The CDR3 has 14 amino acids. This CDR3 is CASRQGVLNTEAFF. In DNA form, the CDR3 reads TGTGCCAGTAGACAGGGCGTTTTGAACACTGAAGCTTTCTTT.

This clone was observed once. The chain recombines TRBV7-8 with TRBJ1-2; D uncertain. The V end lost 0 bases, the J end lost 3 bases, and 14 bases lay between the germline ends. CDR1 and CDR2 from the germline V gene are SGHVS and FQNEAQ. The CDR3 totals 16 residues. This CDR3 reads CASSLAPQSGYYGYTF. In nucleotides, the CDR3 is TGTGCCAGCAGCTTAGCGCCCCAGTCAGGCTACTATGGCTACACCTTC.

The chain uses TRBV6-4 and TRBJ1-5; 8 bases agree with TRBD1. The germline V gene has CDR1 MRHNA and CDR2 SNTAGT. Germline trimming cut 4 bases from V and 7 bases from J; bases unmatched to any gene: 9. The CDR3 spans 15 residues. The CDR3 here is CASSGDRPSIQPQHF. DNA of the CDR3: TGTGCCAGCAGTGGGGACAGGCCGAGTATACAGCCCCAGCATTTT.

This clone was detected once. The chain employs TRBV6-4 and TRBJ1-1, with TRBD1 as a possible D gene (5 bases). CDR1 is MRHNA, CDR2 SNTAGT, per germline. The CDR3 length is 14 residues. Trimming removed 0 bases at V and 11 bases at J, with 16 bases between. The CDR3 DNA reads as TGTGCCAGCAGTGACTCTGGGGGGTCAGGGTGGGCTTTCTTT. It translates to CASSDSGGSGWAFF.

This chain connects TRBV5-1 to TRBJ2-1; 8 bases align to TRBD2. CDR1 SGHRS and CDR2 YFSETQ come from the germline V gene. The CDR3 covers 16 residues. V shed 2 bases, J shed 11 bases, and the junction held 15 bases outside the gene matches. For the CDR3, the DNA is TGCGCCAGCAGCTTCATCGGGAGGGGGGGGGAAGAGCAGCAGTTCTTC. This encodes CASSFIGRGGEEQQFF.

V usage is TRBV7-8 and J usage is TRBJ2-3; D not resolved. CDR3 length: 16 residues. Germline V gene lookup returns CDR1 SGHVS and CDR2 FQNEAQ. The V gene lost 0 bases and the J gene lost 2 bases, with 12 bases spanning the gap. The CDR3, as DNA: TGTGCCAGCAGCTTAGCCGGGTCATTCCCCACAGATACGCAGTATTTT. Its protein product is CASSLAGSFPTDTQYF.

This chain joins TRBV5-6 and TRBJ2-7; the D gene is possibly TRBD1 (6 bases). CDR1 is SGHDT, CDR2 YYEEEE, per germline. The length of the CDR3 is 13 residues. The V gene lost 4 bases and the J gene lost 3 bases, with 11 bases spanning the gap. The CDR3 sequence is CASSLTGFYEQYF. CDR3 nucleotide sequence: TGTGCCAGCAGCCTGACAGGTTTCTACGAGCAGTACTTC.

The chain links TRBV6-1 to TRBJ2-1; TRBD1 is a possible D gene (5 bases). CDR1 and CDR2 from the germline V gene are MNHNS and SASEGT. With 7 bases removed from V and 6 bases from J, the gap between germline ends came to 19 bases. The length of the CDR3 is 15 residues. CDR3: CASTLLQVLINEQFF. DNA for the CDR3: TGTGCCAGCACCTTATTACAGGTTCTGATCAATGAGCAGTTCTTC.

This chain uses TRBV6-1 with TRBJ1-5; tentatively, D is TRBD1 (5 bases). Trimming left V 8 bases short and J 5 bases short, with 13 bases between. The CDR3 contains 13 residues. Germline V gene sequence: CDR1 MNHNS, CDR2 SASEGT. CDR3 DNA: TGTGCCAGCGCAGGGTGGGAGGATCAGCCCCAGCATTTT. Its protein is CASAGWEDQPQHF.

Concerning this clone itself: One junction end does not reproduce the germline sequence, and a read error may be involved. This chain joins TRBV5-1 and TRBJ1-6; 8 bases match TRBD1. This CDR3 contains 15 residues. The germline CDR1 and CDR2 sequences are SGHRS and YFSETQ. CDR3 DNA sequence: TGCGCCAGCAGCGGAAACAGGGGGAGTAATTCACCCCCCCACTTT. Its protein is CASSGNRGSNSPPHF.

J is TRBJ2-5 and V is TRBV6-1; 12 bases are shared with TRBD2. V dropped 0 bases and J dropped 4; count of bases not matched to a gene: 3. The CDR3 sequence is 16 residues long. CDR1 and CDR2 from the germline V gene are MNHNS and SASEGT. This CDR3 reads CASSEAASGGVETQYF. DNA for the CDR3: TGTGCCAGCAGTGAAGCGGCTAGCGGGGGGGTAGAGACCCAGTACTTC.

This chain links TRBV10-3 with TRBJ2-3; D is unclear. The V gene lost 0 bases and the J gene lost 1 base, with 11 bases spanning the gap. The CDR3 totals 16 residues. Germline values: CDR1 ENHRY, CDR2 SYGVKD. In DNA form, the CDR3 reads TGTGCCATCAGTGAGTCTCTGCGTCAAGGCACAGATACGCAGTATTTT. Protein: CAISESLRQGTDTQYF.

V and J are TRBV19 and TRBJ1-5, with D possibly being TRBD1 (5 bases). CDR3 length: 14 amino acids. Per germline, CDR1 LNHDA and CDR2 SQIVND (reference sequence). Trimming pared 1 base from V and 4 bases from J, leaving 8 bases between. The DNA of the CDR3 is TGTGCCAGTAGTATAGTCCCAGGGAATCAGCCCCAGCATTTT. The encoded protein is CASSIVPGNQPQHF.

The chain carries TRBV5-4 and TRBJ1-1; D perhaps matches TRBD1 (5 bases). The length of the CDR3 is 13 residues. Germline-derived CDR1 and CDR2 are SGHNT and YYREEE (reference sequence). The ends were cut back, 1 base at V and 3 bases at J, with 7 bases in the middle. The CDR3 DNA sequence: TGTGCCAGCAGCTTGTCCAGGGACACTGAAGCTTTCTTT. This translates into CASSLSRDTEAFF.

This clone was observed a handful of times. J is TRBJ1-5 and V is TRBV27, with a weak D call TRBD1 (5 bases). CDR3 size: 14 residues. V lost 3 bases and J 1 base, leaving 7 bases between the germline ends. CDR1 MNHEY and CDR2 SMNVEV come from the germline V gene (reference sequence). In DNA form, the CDR3 reads TGTGCCAGCAGTTTGGGGGGGAGCAATCAGCCCCAGCATTTT. This gives the protein CASSLGGSNQPQHF.

This chain connects TRBV28 to TRBJ2-7; D perhaps matches TRBD2 (7 bases). This CDR3 contains 14 residues. V was shortened by 5 bases and J by 0 bases, with 11 bases between the two germline ends. Germline-derived CDR1 and CDR2 are MDHEN and SYDVKM. As DNA, the CDR3 is TGTGCCAGCAGTCCGGGGGGCCTCTCCTACGAGCAGTACTTC. Translation gives CASSPGGLSYEQYF.

The chain recombines TRBV7-9 with TRBJ2-3; D gene ambiguous. Germline assignment: CDR1 SEHNR and CDR2 FQNEAQ (reference sequence). This CDR3 is 15 amino acids long. Trimming took off 5 bases at V and 6 bases at J, with 18 bases between the two ends. CDR3 sequence (DNA): TGTGCCAGCAGCGCGAGCGTTTCCCCGTCTGATACGCAGTATTTT. It codes for CASSASVSPSDTQYF.

The chain has TRBV6-4 and TRBJ2-3, with 9 bases aligning to TRBD2. The CDR3 has 18 residues. With V trimmed by 4 bases and J by 5 bases, 16 bases remained unmatched. Germline lookup yields CDR1 MRHNA and CDR2 SNTAGT. The DNA for the CDR3 is TGTGCCAGCAGTGCCTGCCCGGAGGGCGGGAGGGCAAAAGATACGCAGTATTTT. Encoded protein: CASSACPEGGRAKDTQYF.

The V and J genes are TRBV25-1 and TRBJ2-7, with 12 bases lining up with TRBD1. J gave up 6 bases and V 8 bases, and 8 bases lay outside the gene matches. The CDR3 covers 14 residues. Germline V CDR1 and CDR2: MGHDK, SYGVNS. CDR3 coding DNA: TGTGCCAGCGAAACCGGGACAGGGGGCGCCGAGCAGTACTTC. Amino acids: CASETGTGGAEQYF.

This clone was picked up one time. V is TRBV5-1 and J is TRBJ2-7; 7 positions agree with TRBD2. The junction had 3 bases not matched to a gene; V was cut back by 0 bases and J by 0 bases. The germline CDR1 and CDR2 sequences are SGHRS and YFSETQ. The length of the CDR3 is 15 residues. CDR3 nucleotides: TGCGCCAGCAGCTTGGGGGGGAGGGACTCCTACGAGCAGTACTTC. It yields the protein CASSLGGRDSYEQYF.

This clone has a single count. This chain uses TRBV14 with TRBJ2-7; D might be TRBD1 (6 bases). CDR1 and CDR2 from the germline V gene are SGHDN and FVKESK. The CDR3 totals 14 residues. The germline V and J ends were trimmed by 1 base and 6 bases, with 13 bases remaining between them. The CDR3 region has the DNA TGTGCCAGCAGCCAAGCGATATGGGGGCCCGAGCAGTACTTC. This translates into CASSQAIWGPEQYF.